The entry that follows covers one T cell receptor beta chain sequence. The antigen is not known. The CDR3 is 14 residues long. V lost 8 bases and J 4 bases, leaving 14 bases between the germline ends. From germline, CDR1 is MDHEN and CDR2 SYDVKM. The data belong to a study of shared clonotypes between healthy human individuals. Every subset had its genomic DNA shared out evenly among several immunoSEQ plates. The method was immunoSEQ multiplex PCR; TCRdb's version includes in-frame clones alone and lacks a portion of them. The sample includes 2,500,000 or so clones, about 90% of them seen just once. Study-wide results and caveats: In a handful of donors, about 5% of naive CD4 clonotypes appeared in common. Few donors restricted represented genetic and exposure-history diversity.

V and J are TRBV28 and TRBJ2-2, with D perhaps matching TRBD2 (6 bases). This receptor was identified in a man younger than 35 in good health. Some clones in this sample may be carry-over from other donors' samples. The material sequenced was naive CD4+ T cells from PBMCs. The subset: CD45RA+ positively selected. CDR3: CASLHGGTTGELFF. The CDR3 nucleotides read TGTGCCAGCCTCCATGGAGGGACCACCGGGGAGCTGTTTTTT.